This is a list of T cell receptor beta chains from one sample in a study of blood T cell repertoires in COVID-19. Libraries were prepared by immunoSEQ multiplex PCR; TCRdb keeps only in-frame clonotypes and omits some of them. The profile shows more than 95,000 clones, roughly 90% of them singletons. Specimen: peripheral blood. The receptors were sampled from a woman older than 75 in a cohort sampled during active COVID-19. Both conserved end residues are part of each CDR3. Each record gives: V gene, clone size, J gene, D gene, CDR3 DNA, CDR3 protein. A D gene is named only where the DNA matches it firmly. Expanded clones are given a class, and other clones once, few, many or no size at all.

TRBV28	once	TRBJ1-2	TRBD1	TGTGCCAGCAGTTTAGGCCTCAACAGGGGGCAGATCGGCTACACCTTC	CASSLGLNRGQIGYTF
TRBV5-6	once	TRBJ2-1	NA	TGTGCCTCAGCAGGGCTACTACCATCCAATGAGCAGTTCTTC	CASAGLLPSNEQFF
TRBV5-5	NA	TRBJ2-1	TRBD2	TGTGCCAGCAGCTTACTGCGGGAGTGGGTCAATGAGCAGTTCTTC	CASSLLREWVNEQFF
TRBV27	NA	TRBJ1-2	TRBD1	TGTGCCAGCAGTTTATCGCCACCAGGGGGGTACACCTTC	CASSLSPPGGYTF
TRBV9	NA	TRBJ1-1	NA	TGTGCCAGCAGCGCACACATGAACACTGAAGCTTTCTTT	CASSAHMNTEAFF
TRBV5-1	NA	TRBJ2-7	TRBD2	TGCGCCAGCAGCTTGGGGACTAGCGGGAGCTACGAGCAGTACTTC	CASSLGTSGSYEQYF
TRBV18	NA	TRBJ1-5	NA	TGTGCCAGCTCACCTCCCAACAGGGCTCAGCCCCAGCATTTT	CASSPPNRAQPQHF
TRBV10-2	NA	TRBJ2-1	TRBD1	TGCGCCAGCACCAAAGGACAGGGTCATACCTACAATGAGCAGTTCTTC	CASTKGQGHTYNEQFF
TRBV19	NA	TRBJ2-5	NA	TGTGCCAGTAGTAGATTCGCGGATCCCCCAGAGACCCAGTACTTC	CASSRFADPPETQYF
TRBV2	NA	TRBJ2-1	TRBD2	TGTGCCAGCAGCCCTCTTTGGGCAGCGGGAGTGGCCAATGAGCAGTTCTTC	CASSPLWAAGVANEQFF
TRBV5-1	NA	TRBJ2-7	TRBD2	TGCGCCAGCAGCCATAGCGGGGGGGAGAACGAGCAGTACTTC	CASSHSGGENEQYF
TRBV3-1/TRBV3-2	NA	TRBJ2-7	TRBD1	TGTGCCAGCAGCCAGGGGACAGGGAGTAGGGAGCAGTACTTC	CASSQGTGSREQYF
TRBV27	NA	TRBJ2-5	NA	TGTGCCAGCAGACGCCAGATAAAGACTGGGGGGCAAGAGACCCAGTACTTC	CASRRQIKTGGQETQYF
TRBV6-6	NA	TRBJ1-4	TRBD1	TGTGCCAGCAGTGGCAAAACAGGGGACGAAAAACTGTTTTTT	CASSGKTGDEKLFF
TRBV29-1	NA	TRBJ1-4	TRBD1	TGCAGCGTCGCTGGGACAGGGGGCGGACTAGGAAAACTGTTTTTT	CSVAGTGGGLGKLFF
TRBV7-3	NA	TRBJ1-3	NA	TGTGCCAGCAGCTCCGACAGTGGAAACACCATATATTTT	CASSSDSGNTIYF
TRBV3-1/TRBV3-2	NA	TRBJ2-1	TRBD2	TGTGCCAGCAGCCCAAGACTAGCGGGAGCCGTCTACAATGAGCAGTTCTTC	CASSPRLAGAVYNEQFF
TRBV3-1/TRBV3-2	once	TRBJ2-7	TRBD1	TGTGCCAGCAGCCAAGAACCCGGGACAGGGGACGAGCAGTACTTC	CASSQEPGTGDEQYF
TRBV11-3	NA	TRBJ2-1	TRBD1	TGTGCCAGCAGCCCAGAGGACAGGGGACATGAGCAGTTCTTC	CASSPEDRGHEQFF
TRBV5-1	NA	TRBJ1-2	NA	TGCGCCAGCAGCGCAGGGGATGGCTACACCTTC	CASSAGDGYTF
TRBV6-6	NA	TRBJ2-2	TRBD2	TGTGCCAGCACGAGTGCGGGAGGGCCCGGGGAGCTGTTTTTT	CASTSAGGPGELFF
TRBV28	NA	TRBJ1-1	NA	TGTGCCAGCATCTTCCAAGGGGGAAACACTGAAGCTTTCTTT	CASIFQGGNTEAFF
TRBV5-1	NA	TRBJ1-2	TRBD1	TGCGCCAGCAGCTTGGAGGGACAGGGAAACTATGGCTACACCTTC	CASSLEGQGNYGYTF